This entry lists 6 T cell receptor beta chains sequenced from one sample in a study of T-cell reconstitution after alpha-beta-depleted transplantation in children. A TCRbeta library incorporating unique molecular identifiers was prepared. MiXCR was run by TCRdb on the PCR reads, yielding one entry per CDR3 protein. This sample has 420,000 or so distinct CDR3 sequences, with about a tenth found just once. The sample consisted of PBMCs from the stem cell graft donor, taken from the stem cell graft. Receptor source: a human donor who donated a stem cell graft to a child with acute myeloid leukemia.

The J gene is TRBJ2-2, the V gene TRBV6-2 or TRBV6-3; the match to TRBD1 covers 7 bases. Germline V gene sequence: CDR1 MNHEY, CDR2 SVGEGT. The CDR3 runs 17 residues. V was clipped by 2 bases and J by 0 bases; unmatched bases: 6. The CDR3 spells CASSYTLDRSNTGELFF. CDR3 in DNA: TGTGCCAGCAGTTACACTTTGGACAGGTCGAACACCGGGGAGCTGTTTTTT.

This chain links TRBV21-1 with TRBJ2-7; the listed D gene, TRBD1, was not tested against the DNA. TRBV21-1 is a pseudogene segment. The CDR3 consists of 16 residues. CDR3 nucleotides: TGTGCCAGCAGCAAAGGGGGGGACAGGGCACCCTACGAGCAGTACTTC. Encoded protein: CASSKGGDRAPYEQYF.

V and J are TRBV12-3 or TRBV12-4 and TRBJ2-1; the match to TRBD2 covers 10 bases. Unmatched junction bases numbered 6, after V lost 2 bases and J lost 8 bases. The CDR3 loop spans 15 amino acids. CDR3 nucleotides: TGTGCCAGCAGTTTACGGGCTAGCGGGAGTGATGAGCAGTTCTTC. It encodes CASSLRASGSDEQFF.

This clonotype was detected only a few times. The V and J genes are TRBV12-3 or TRBV12-4 and TRBJ2-2, with 9 bases matching TRBD2. This CDR3 is 16 amino acids long. V shed 5 bases, J shed 3 bases, and the junction held 7 bases outside the gene matches. CDR3 coding DNA: TGTGCCAGCAGTCAAAGAGCGGGAGGACACACCGGGGAGCTGTTTTTT. Translation: CASSQRAGGHTGELFF.

The V gene is TRBV29-1, the J gene TRBJ1-5; TRBD1 aligns across 10 bases. CDR1 and CDR2 from the germline V gene are SQVTM and ANQGSEA. With V trimmed by 6 bases and J by 2 bases, 4 bases remained unmatched. This CDR3 region has 14 residues. For the CDR3, the DNA is TGCAGCGTCATCGGGACAGGGGGCAATCAGCCCCAGCATTTT. Protein sequence: CSVIGTGGNQPQHF. Drawing the rest from reference TRBV29-1 and TRBJ1-5, the complete variable domain is SAVISQKPSRDICQRGTSLTIQCQVDSQVTMMFWYRQQPGQSLTLIATANQGSEATYESGFVIDKFPISRPNLTFSTLTVSNMSPEDSSIYLCSVIGTGGNQPQHFGDGTRLSIL.

As to this clonotype: This clone may be a read error of a much larger clone one base away. This chain connects TRBV9 to TRBJ2-4, with D unclear. Per germline, CDR1 SGDLS and CDR2 YYNGEE. The CDR3 spans 15 residues. Here the CDR3 DNA reads TGTGCCAGCAGCGCAGGCACTTTAGGCAAAAACATTGAGTACTTC. Translation: CASSAGTLGKNIEYF.